These 28 T cell receptor beta chains originate from one sample sequenced in a study of blood T cell repertoires in COVID-19. Here immunoSEQ multiplex PCR was the method, and the copy in TCRdb shows in-frame clones only, minus some. The data contain hundreds of thousands of clones, about 91% of them singletons. Sequences were obtained from PBMCs or T cells enriched from blood (not recorded which). These receptors came from a woman aged 50 to 65 with acute COVID-19.

This clone was counted only a few times. The V and J genes are TRBV18 and TRBJ1-5; maybe TRBD1 (6 bases). With 6 bases removed from V and 6 bases from J, the gap between germline ends came to 18 bases. In germline, CDR1 is KGHSH, CDR2 LQKENI. The CDR3 has 15 amino acids. The CDR3 reads CASSTEGGAGQPQHF. CDR3 coding DNA: TGTGCCAGCTCGACAGAGGGGGGGGCCGGTCAGCCCCAGCATTTT.

The chain uses TRBV20-1 and TRBJ1-6; 9 bases are shared with TRBD1. CDR1 is DFQATT and CDR2 is SNEGSKA in the germline V gene (reference sequence). The CDR3 contains 15 residues. Germline trimming cut 6 bases from V and 7 bases from J; bases unmatched to any gene: 10. CDR3 in amino acids: CSASPRTGENSPLHF. CDR3 bases: TGCAGTGCGAGTCCTAGGACAGGGGAGAATTCACCCCTCCACTTT.

The V gene is TRBV6-5, the J gene TRBJ1-4, with a possible D match to TRBD1 (6 bases). From germline, CDR1 is MNHEY and CDR2 SVGAGI. V was pared by 6 bases and J by 4 bases, with 12 bases between. CDR3 length: 14 amino acids. CDR3 protein: CASSWTAHNEKLFF. CDR3 coding DNA: TGTGCCAGCAGCTGGACAGCTCATAATGAAAAACTGTTTTTT.

The J gene is TRBJ2-7, the V gene TRBV6-5; the match to TRBD2 covers 9 bases. Germline V gene sequence: CDR1 MNHEY, CDR2 SVGAGI. CDR3 length: 15 amino acids. Trimming at V came to 6 bases and at J to 2 bases, leaving 8 bases not matched to a gene. This CDR3 reads CASSASSGDTYEQYF. CDR3 bases: TGTGCCAGCAGCGCCTCTAGCGGGGATACCTACGAGCAGTACTTC.

The chain is built from TRBV10-3 and TRBJ1-3; 8 positions match TRBD1. CDR3 length equals 17 residues. CDR1 and CDR2 (germline): ENHRY, SYGVKD. V lost 1 base and J lost 0; bases outside the gene matches: 5. In DNA form, the CDR3 reads TGTGCCATCAGTGAGTTTGGACAGGGTCACTCTGGAAACACCATATATTTT. Amino acids: CAISEFGQGHSGNTIYF.

J is TRBJ2-7 and V is TRBV3-1 (or the pseudogene TRBV3-2); D not certain. V was cut by 4 bases and J by 0 bases, with 7 bases left in between. The CDR3 is made up of 13 amino acids. CDR1 is LGHDT, CDR2 YNNKEL, per germline (reference sequence). The CDR3 loop is CASSRRSSYEQYF. The CDR3 DNA reads as TGTGCCAGCAGCCGCCGCAGCTCCTACGAGCAGTACTTC.

J is TRBJ2-1 and V is TRBV11-2; the match to TRBD2 covers 8 bases. The germline gives CDR1 SGHAT, CDR2 FQNNGV. Trimming cost V 1 base and J 5 bases; bases outside gene matches: 7. The CDR3 has 16 residues. The DNA for the CDR3 is TGTGCCAGCAGCTTAGCCCCGGGGGGGTATGACAATGAGCAGTTCTTC. The encoded protein is CASSLAPGGYDNEQFF.

J is TRBJ1-2 and V is TRBV9; tentatively, D is TRBD1 (6 bases). The germline CDR1 and CDR2 sequences are SGDLS and YYNGEE. The CDR3 is 15 residues long. V dropped 0 bases and J dropped 8 bases, with 17 bases sitting between them. The CDR3 DNA reads TGTGCCAGCAGCGTAGGGGTCGGACAGAACAGGGGCTACACCTTC. It encodes CASSVGVGQNRGYTF.

The chain joins TRBV20-1 to TRBJ2-1; no reliable D call. The CDR3 length is 11 residues. V shed 0 bases and J shed 10 bases, with 7 bases lying between them. Per germline, CDR1 DFQATT and CDR2 SNEGSKA (reference sequence). The CDR3 sequence is CSAREVREQFF. In DNA, the CDR3 is TGCAGTGCTAGAGAGGTGAGGGAGCAGTTCTTC.

V usage is TRBV30 and J usage is TRBJ1-5; D remains ambiguous. This CDR3 region has 14 residues. Germline V lookup: CDR1 GTSNPN, CDR2 SVGIG (reference sequence). V shed 2 bases and J shed 1 base, with 9 bases lying between them. CDR3 sequence (DNA): TGTGCCTGGAGTTTAGGCGGAAGCAATCAGCCCCAGCATTTT. Its protein product is CAWSLGGSNQPQHF.

This clone appeared a single time. The chain joins TRBV9 to TRBJ2-1; 7 positions agree with TRBD2. The CDR3 totals 15 residues. Germline V CDR1 and CDR2: SGDLS, YYNGEE. The junction had 10 bases not matched to a gene; V was cut back by 2 bases and J by 8 bases. The CDR3 sequence: CASSVSTPREDEQFF. The CDR3 DNA follows: TGTGCCAGCAGCGTCTCCACCCCCCGGGAGGATGAGCAGTTCTTC.

This clone was counted between two and nine times. The CDR3 region is CASSTDGEAFF. Written as DNA, the CDR3 is TGTGCCAGCAGCACAGACGGTGAAGCTTTCTTT. This chain uses TRBV27 with TRBJ1-1; D gene unclear. This CDR3 spans 11 amino acids. The germline CDR1 and CDR2 sequences are MNHEY and SMNVEV (reference sequence). The V end was cut by 6 bases, the J end by 7 bases, with 9 bases between.

The genes are TRBV27 and TRBJ2-1, with D maybe TRBD1 (6 bases). Germline V CDR1 and CDR2: MNHEY, SMNVEV (reference sequence). This CDR3 is built from 15 residues. With 3 bases removed from V and 8 bases from J, the gap between germline ends came to 17 bases. The CDR3 coding sequence is TGTGCCAGCAGTTTCCGGACAGCCTTTAGGGATGAGCAGTTCTTC. It encodes CASSFRTAFRDEQFF.

The rearrangement links TRBV7-9 to TRBJ2-4, with 12 bases that match TRBD2. CDR1 is SEHNR and CDR2 is FQNEAQ in the germline V gene (reference sequence). The CDR3 has 15 amino acids. The J segment lost 6 bases and the V segment lost 4 bases, leaving 4 bases of the junction unmatched. CDR3 sequence reads: CASSSTSGSGNIQYF. The CDR3 DNA is TGTGCCAGCAGCTCGACTAGCGGGAGTGGAAACATTCAGTACTTC.

This chain uses TRBV19 with TRBJ1-1; D might be TRBD1 (5 bases). V lost 5 bases and J 5 bases, leaving 15 bases between the germline ends. This CDR3 is 14 amino acids long. From germline, CDR1 is LNHDA and CDR2 SQIVND (reference sequence). Written as DNA, the CDR3 is TGTGCCAGTAGTTTCCCCCAGGGTCAGACTGAAGCTTTCTTT. Amino acid sequence: CASSFPQGQTEAFF.

The chain recombines TRBV6-6 with TRBJ2-1; TRBD1 is a possible D gene (5 bases). Trimming shortened V by 6 bases and J by 8 bases, and 20 bases separated the two germline ends. The CDR3 contains 15 residues. Germline assignment: CDR1 MNHNY and CDR2 SVGAGI (reference sequence). The CDR3 bases are TGTGCCAGCAGGAGGAAATCTTCAGGGTGGCATGAGCAGTTCTTC. Translated: CASRRKSSGWHEQFF.

J is TRBJ1-4 and V is TRBV5-1; D perhaps matches TRBD1 (6 bases). Trimming removed 4 bases at V and 8 bases at J, with 21 bases between. Germline CDR1 is SGHRS and CDR2 is YFSETQ. The CDR3 runs to 16 residues. The CDR3 DNA reads as TGCGCCAGCAGCGTGGACCCTACAGGGCTCGGAGAAAAACTGTTTTTT. Translating gives CASSVDPTGLGEKLFF.

The V and J genes are TRBV5-1 and TRBJ1-4; tentatively, D is TRBD1 (5 bases). The CDR3 has 15 amino acids. V gave up 4 bases and J gave up 7 bases, with 17 bases separating them. In germline, CDR1 is SGHRS, CDR2 YFSETQ. CDR3 protein: CASSPVGGDGEKLFF. The DNA of the CDR3 is TGCGCCAGCAGCCCCGTGGGGGGGGACGGTGAAAAACTGTTTTTT.

The J gene is TRBJ1-5, the V gene TRBV19; 10 bases map to TRBD1. CDR1 is LNHDA and CDR2 is SQIVND in the germline V gene (reference sequence). This CDR3 is 14 amino acids long. The V segment lost 7 bases and the J segment 4 bases; nucleotides outside the gene matches: 4. The chain's CDR3 is CASKTGGWNQPQHF. CDR3 DNA sequence: TGTGCCAGTAAGACAGGGGGCTGGAATCAGCCCCAGCATTTT.

The chain has TRBV6-5 and TRBJ1-3, with TRBD1 matching over 7 bases. V lost 6 bases to trimming and J lost 2 bases; unmatched junction nucleotides: 4. Germline assignment: CDR1 MNHEY and CDR2 SVGAGI. The CDR3 sequence is 14 residues long. The CDR3 spells CASRDTGAGNTIYF. CDR3 coding DNA: TGTGCCAGCAGGGATACAGGGGCTGGAAACACCATATATTTT.

The CDR3 here is CASSQTGSLETQYF. CDR3 DNA: TGCGCCAGCAGCCAGACAGGGTCTTTAGAGACCCAGTACTTC. The chain links TRBV4-1 to TRBJ2-5; 7 bases are a match to TRBD1. Per the germline V gene, CDR1 is MGHRA and CDR2 is YSYEKL. The CDR3 contains 14 residues. Trimming removed 3 bases from V and 4 bases from J; junction bases left unmatched: 5.

The chain combines TRBV10-3 with TRBJ2-2; possible D gene TRBD1, 5 bases. Per the germline V gene, CDR1 is ENHRY and CDR2 is SYGVKD. The CDR3 extends over 15 amino acids. The V end lost 0 bases, the J end lost 7 bases, and 12 bases lay between the germline ends. CDR3 coding DNA: TGTGCCATCAGTGAGTCGCTGACAGTTATCGGGGAGCTGTTTTTT. Its translation: CAISESLTVIGELFF.

V gene TRBV6-5 combines with J gene TRBJ2-7; D may be TRBD2 (5 bases). CDR3 length: 14 residues. Trimming removed 0 bases from V and 2 bases from J, with 8 bases in between. CDR1 is MNHEY, CDR2 SVGAGI, per germline. The chain's CDR3 is CASSYSRETYEQYF. The CDR3 coding sequence is TGTGCCAGCAGTTACTCGAGGGAGACCTACGAGCAGTACTTC.

The rearrangement joins TRBV28 to TRBJ2-7, with D unresolved. Trimming cost V 7 bases and J 3 bases, with 10 bases left between them. The CDR3 is 12 amino acids. The germline V gene encodes CDR1 MDHEN and CDR2 SYDVKM. The CDR3 region is CASTSSGYEQYF. CDR3 DNA: TGTGCCAGCACTTCGTCGGGCTACGAGCAGTACTTC.

The chain joins TRBV9 to TRBJ2-7; 8 nucleotides match TRBD2. Germline trimming cut 3 bases from V and 1 base from J; bases unmatched to any gene: 6. In germline, CDR1 is SGDLS, CDR2 YYNGEE. CDR3 length: 15 amino acids. CDR3 DNA sequence: TGTGCCAGCAGCGATAGCGGGAAGGGTTCCTACGAGCAGTACTTC. Its translation: CASSDSGKGSYEQYF.

The chain carries TRBV6-2 or TRBV6-3 and TRBJ2-1, with 12 nucleotides matching TRBD2. The CDR3 loop spans 15 amino acids. The germline V gene has CDR1 MNHEY and CDR2 SVGEGT. The V gene end was trimmed by 5 bases and the J gene end by 7 bases; junction bases not matched to a gene: 6. Written as DNA, the CDR3 is TGTGCCAGCAGTAAATCTAGCGGGAGGGTAAATGAGCAGTTCTTC. Translation gives CASSKSSGRVNEQFF.

The V gene is TRBV9, the J gene TRBJ2-6, with a weak D call TRBD2 (6 bases). Germline CDR1 reads SGDLS; CDR2 reads YYNGEE. The length of the CDR3 is 16 residues. V dropped 2 bases and J dropped 2 bases, with 11 bases sitting between them. The CDR3 is CASSVPGRAGANVLTF. CDR3 DNA: TGTGCCAGCAGCGTTCCCGGGAGAGCTGGGGCCAACGTCCTGACTTTC.

Comment on this clone: Relative to the germline gene, one junction end is altered; a read error may explain this. The rearrangement links TRBV2 to TRBJ1-4, with 11 nucleotides matching TRBD1. Germline V gene lookup returns CDR1 SNHLY and CDR2 FYNNEI. CDR3 size: 12 residues. In nucleotides, the CDR3 is TGTGCCAGCAGTGGGACAGGGGGCGCGGCTCTCTTT. This sequence encodes CASSGTGGAALF. Full variable domain (remainder filled in from reference TRBV2 and TRBJ1-4): EPEVTQTPSHQVTQMGQEVILRCVPISNHLYFYWYRQILGQKVEFLVSFYNNEISEKSEIFDDQFSVERPDGSNFTLKIRSTKLEDSAMYFCASSGTGGAALFGSGTQLSVL.